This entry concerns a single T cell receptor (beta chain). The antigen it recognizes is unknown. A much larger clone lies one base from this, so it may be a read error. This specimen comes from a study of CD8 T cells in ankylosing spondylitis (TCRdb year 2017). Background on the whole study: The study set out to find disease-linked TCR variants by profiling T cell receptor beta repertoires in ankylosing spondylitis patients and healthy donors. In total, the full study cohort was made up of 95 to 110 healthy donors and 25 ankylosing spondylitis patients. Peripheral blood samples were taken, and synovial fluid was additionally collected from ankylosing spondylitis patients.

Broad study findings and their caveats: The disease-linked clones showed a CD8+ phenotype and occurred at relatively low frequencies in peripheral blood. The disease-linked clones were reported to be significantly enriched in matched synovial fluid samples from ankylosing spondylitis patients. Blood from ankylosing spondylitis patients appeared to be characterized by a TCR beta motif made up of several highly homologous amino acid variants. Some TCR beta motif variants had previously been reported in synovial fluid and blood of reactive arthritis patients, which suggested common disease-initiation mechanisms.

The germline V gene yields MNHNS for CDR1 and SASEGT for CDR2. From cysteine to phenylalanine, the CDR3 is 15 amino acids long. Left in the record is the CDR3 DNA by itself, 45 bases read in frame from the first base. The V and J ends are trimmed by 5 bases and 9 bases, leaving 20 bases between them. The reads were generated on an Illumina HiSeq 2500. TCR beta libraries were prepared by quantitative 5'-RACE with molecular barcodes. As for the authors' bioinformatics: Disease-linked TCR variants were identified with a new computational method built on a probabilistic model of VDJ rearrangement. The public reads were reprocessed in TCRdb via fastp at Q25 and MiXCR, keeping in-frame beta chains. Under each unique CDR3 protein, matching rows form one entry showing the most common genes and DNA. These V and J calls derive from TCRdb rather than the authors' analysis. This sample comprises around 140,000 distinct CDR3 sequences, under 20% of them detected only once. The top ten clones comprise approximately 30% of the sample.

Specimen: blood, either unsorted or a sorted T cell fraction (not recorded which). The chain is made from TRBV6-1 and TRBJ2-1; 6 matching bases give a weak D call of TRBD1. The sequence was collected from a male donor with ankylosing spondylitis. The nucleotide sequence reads TGTGCCAGCAGTCTCCGACAGGCCTTTTGGAGTGAGCAGTTCTTC. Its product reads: CASSLRQAFWSEQFF.